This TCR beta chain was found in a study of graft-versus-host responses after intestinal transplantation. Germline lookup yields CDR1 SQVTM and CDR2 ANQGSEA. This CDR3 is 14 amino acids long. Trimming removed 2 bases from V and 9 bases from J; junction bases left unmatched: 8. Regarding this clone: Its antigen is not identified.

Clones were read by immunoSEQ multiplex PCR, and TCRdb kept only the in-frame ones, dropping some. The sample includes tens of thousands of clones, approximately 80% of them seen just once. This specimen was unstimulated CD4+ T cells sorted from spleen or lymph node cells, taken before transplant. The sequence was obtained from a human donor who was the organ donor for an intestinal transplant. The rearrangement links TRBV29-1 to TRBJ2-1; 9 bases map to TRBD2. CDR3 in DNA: TGCAGCGTTGAATCTAGCGGGGCCCGGGGTGAGCAGTTCTTC. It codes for CSVESSGARGEQFF.